This TCR beta chain was documented in a study of OX40 agonist ivuxolimab in advanced cancers. Across the study: Patients achieving partial responses numbered three: one hepatocellular carcinoma case and two cutaneous melanoma cases. Overall study findings and caveats: Average numbers of expanded clones were greater in CD8+ T cells than in CD4+.

Blood got drawn at baseline, again on cycle 4 day 1, and then on cycle 7 day 1. Using immunoSEQ multiplex PCR, the repertoire was profiled, and TCRdb retains in-frame clones only, with some absent. Counted here are fewer than 45,000 clones, more than 80% occurring once; the ten biggest clones make up roughly 18%. The length of the CDR3 is 12 residues. With 8 bases removed from V and 4 bases from J, the gap between germline ends came to 11 bases. CDR1 MDHEN and CDR2 SYDVKM come from the germline V gene. The sample holds a few counts of this clone. The antigen remains undetermined. The chain joins TRBV28 to TRBJ2-5; D is unclear. The receptor comes from an adult with an advanced solid tumor such as melanoma, head and neck, liver or kidney cancer. Here the sequenced sample was CD4+ or CD8+ T cells sorted from blood, taken in a trial of the OX40 agonist ivuxolimab. This CDR3 is CASEDLGETQYF. As DNA, the CDR3 is TGTGCCAGCGAAGATCTTGGAGAGACCCAGTACTTC.